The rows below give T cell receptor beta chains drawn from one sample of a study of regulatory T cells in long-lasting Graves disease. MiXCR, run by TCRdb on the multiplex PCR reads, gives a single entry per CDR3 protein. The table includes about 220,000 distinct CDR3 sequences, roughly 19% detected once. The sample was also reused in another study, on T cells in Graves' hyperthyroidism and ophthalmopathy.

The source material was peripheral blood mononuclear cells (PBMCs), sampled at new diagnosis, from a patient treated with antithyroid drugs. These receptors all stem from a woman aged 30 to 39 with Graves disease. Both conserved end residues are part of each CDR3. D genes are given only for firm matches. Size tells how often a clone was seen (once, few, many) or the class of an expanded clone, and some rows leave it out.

CDR3aa: CASKPLQGTLNWELFF
CDR3nt: TGTGCCAGCAAGCCTCTTCAGGGAACCCTAAATTGGGAGCTGTTTTTT
j_gene: TRBJ2-2
abundance: many
d_gene: -
v_gene: TRBV28

CDR3aa: CASSLYEGGYNEQFF
CDR3nt: TGTGCCAGCAGTTTATATGAGGGGGGGTACAATGAGCAGTTCTTC
j_gene: TRBJ2-1
abundance: many
d_gene: -
v_gene: TRBV27

CDR3aa: CASSISRDRGYEQYF
CDR3nt: TGTGCCAGTAGTATTTCGAGGGACCGAGGGTACGAGCAGTACTTC
j_gene: TRBJ2-7
abundance: -
d_gene: -
v_gene: TRBV19

CDR3aa: CASSQGSRGTEAFF
CDR3nt: TGCGCCAGCAGCCAAGGTTCAAGGGGCACTGAAGCTTTCTTT
j_gene: TRBJ1-1
abundance: few
d_gene: -
v_gene: TRBV4-1

CDR3aa: CSASLGPSNQPQHF
CDR3nt: TGCAGTGCTAGCTTGGGACCTAGCAATCAGCCCCAGCATTTT
j_gene: TRBJ1-5
abundance: many
d_gene: -
v_gene: TRBV20-1

CDR3aa: CASSPGLDYGYTF
CDR3nt: TGTGCCAGCTCACCAGGGTTGGATTATGGCTACACCTTC
j_gene: TRBJ1-2
abundance: many
d_gene: -
v_gene: TRBV18

CDR3aa: CASSQGSYEQYF
CDR3nt: TGTGCCAGCAGTCAAGGATCCTACGAGCAGTACTTC
j_gene: TRBJ2-7
abundance: many
d_gene: -
v_gene: TRBV11-3

CDR3aa: CASSYLGQPNTGELFF
CDR3nt: TGTGCCAGCAGTTACCTGGGACAGCCTAACACCGGGGAGCTGTTTTTT
j_gene: TRBJ2-2
abundance: -
d_gene: TRBD1
v_gene: TRBV6-2/TRBV6-3

CDR3aa: CASSEGRRTWYEQYF
CDR3nt: TGTGCCAGCAGTGAGGGGAGACGGACATGGTACGAGCAGTACTTC
j_gene: TRBJ2-7
abundance: many
d_gene: -
v_gene: TRBV6-2/TRBV6-3

CDR3aa: CASSHGGGDQPQHF
CDR3nt: TGTGCCAGCAGTCACGGGGGGGGTGATCAGCCCCAGCATTTT
j_gene: TRBJ1-5
abundance: many
d_gene: -
v_gene: TRBV6-1

CDR3aa: CASSGGPLRDQPQHF
CDR3nt: TGTGCCAGCAGTGGAGGGCCGCTCAGAGATCAGCCCCAGCATTTT
j_gene: TRBJ1-5
abundance: -
d_gene: -
v_gene: TRBV12-3/TRBV12-4

CDR3aa: CASSQDGGGRGGNTIYF
CDR3nt: TGTGCCAGCAGCCAAGATGGAGGGGGGAGAGGTGGAAACACCATATATTTT
j_gene: TRBJ1-3
abundance: many
d_gene: -
v_gene: TRBV3-1

CDR3aa: CASSQGLRATNEKLFF
CDR3nt: TGTGCCAGCAGCCAAGGCTTGCGTGCAACTAATGAAAAACTGTTTTTT
j_gene: TRBJ1-4
abundance: many
d_gene: -
v_gene: TRBV14

CDR3aa: CASMFSRNEKLFF
CDR3nt: TGTGCCAGCATGTTCAGCCGTAATGAAAAACTGTTTTTT
j_gene: TRBJ1-4
abundance: many
d_gene: -
v_gene: TRBV12-3/TRBV12-4

CDR3aa: CASSLDSPGGQGNTIYF
CDR3nt: TGCGCCAGCAGCTTGGATAGTCCCGGGGGCCAAGGAAACACCATATATTTT
j_gene: TRBJ1-3
abundance: many
d_gene: -
v_gene: TRBV5-1

CDR3aa: CASTQSGQALMKAFF
CDR3nt: TGTGCCAGCACCCAAAGTGGACAGGCCTTAATGAAAGCTTTCTTT
j_gene: TRBJ1-1
abundance: many
d_gene: TRBD1
v_gene: TRBV11-3

CDR3aa: CASSPRTGIEAFF
CDR3nt: TGTGCCAGCAGTCCCCGAACCGGGATTGAAGCTTTCTTT
j_gene: TRBJ1-1
abundance: many
d_gene: -
v_gene: TRBV7-9

CDR3aa: CASSLGSSTSGANVLTF
CDR3nt: TGTGCCAGCAGCCTAGGCTCCTCTACCTCTGGGGCCAACGTCCTGACTTTC
j_gene: TRBJ2-6
abundance: few
d_gene: -
v_gene: TRBV3-1

CDR3aa: CSAPGTVDAEAFF
CDR3nt: TGCAGTGCTCCCGGGACAGTGGACGCTGAAGCTTTCTTT
j_gene: TRBJ1-1
abundance: medium-sized
d_gene: TRBD1
v_gene: TRBV20-1

CDR3aa: CASSDGLGVQPQHF
CDR3nt: TGTGCCAGCAGTGACGGGCTGGGGGTTCAGCCCCAGCATTTT
j_gene: TRBJ1-5
abundance: many
d_gene: -
v_gene: TRBV12-3/TRBV12-4

CDR3aa: CASNSFTEAFF
CDR3nt: TGTGCCAGTAATAGTTTCACTGAAGCTTTCTTT
j_gene: TRBJ1-1
abundance: many
d_gene: -
v_gene: TRBV19

CDR3aa: CASSLSGSSYEQYF
CDR3nt: TGTGCCAGCAGTTTAAGCGGTAGCTCCTACGAGCAGTACTTC
j_gene: TRBJ2-7
abundance: many
d_gene: -
v_gene: TRBV5-1

CDR3aa: CASSRLRGWNTEAFF
CDR3nt: TGTGCCAGCAGTCGTTTACGGGGGTGGAACACTGAAGCTTTCTTT
j_gene: TRBJ1-1
abundance: few
d_gene: -
v_gene: TRBV27

CDR3aa: CASSPAGGGSNTGELFF
CDR3nt: TGTGCCAGCAGCCCCGCGGGCGGGGGCTCGAACACCGGGGAGCTGTTTTTT
j_gene: TRBJ2-2
abundance: many
d_gene: -
v_gene: TRBV11-3

CDR3aa: CATQFLTGGEAFF
CDR3nt: TGTGCCACCCAGTTTCTGACGGGAGGTGAAGCTTTCTTT
j_gene: TRBJ1-1
abundance: many
d_gene: -
v_gene: TRBV28

CDR3aa: CASSQPGQLYGYTF
CDR3nt: TGCGCCAGCAGCCAACCGGGACAGCTCTATGGCTACACCTTC
j_gene: TRBJ1-2
abundance: many
d_gene: TRBD1
v_gene: TRBV4-1

CDR3aa: CASSSPGQGFRGDYNEQFF
CDR3nt: TGTGCCAGCAGCTCACCGGGACAAGGCTTCCGAGGAGACTACAATGAGCAGTTCTTC
j_gene: TRBJ2-1
abundance: few
d_gene: -
v_gene: TRBV7-6

CDR3aa: CASSVADVTGGYNEQFF
CDR3nt: TGTGCCAGCAGCGTAGCTGATGTGACGGGAGGTTACAATGAGCAGTTCTTC
j_gene: TRBJ2-1
abundance: many
d_gene: TRBD2
v_gene: TRBV9

CDR3aa: CASSASDGTREKLFF
CDR3nt: TGTGCCAGCAGTGCGTCTGACGGGACTCGGGAAAAACTGTTTTTT
j_gene: TRBJ1-4
abundance: -
d_gene: -
v_gene: TRBV28

CDR3aa: CAWRDRVGEQYF
CDR3nt: TGTGCCTGGAGGGACAGGGTCGGCGAGCAGTACTTC
j_gene: TRBJ2-7
abundance: many
d_gene: TRBD1
v_gene: TRBV30

CDR3aa: CASIGGVGNTEAFF
CDR3nt: TGTGCCAGCATCGGGGGAGTAGGGAACACTGAAGCTTTCTTT
j_gene: TRBJ1-1
abundance: few
d_gene: -
v_gene: TRBV7-8

CDR3aa: CASKQGYSNQPQHF
CDR3nt: TGTGCCAGCAAACAGGGTTATAGCAATCAGCCCCAGCATTTT
j_gene: TRBJ1-5
abundance: many
d_gene: -
v_gene: TRBV19

CDR3aa: CASSQSGQGNQPQHF
CDR3nt: TGTGCCAGCAGCCAATCGGGGCAGGGGAACCAGCCCCAGCATTTT
j_gene: TRBJ1-5
abundance: many
d_gene: -
v_gene: TRBV16

CDR3aa: CASRKGGISNEKLFF
CDR3nt: TGTGCCAGCCGGAAGGGAGGCATCAGTAATGAAAAACTGTTTTTT
j_gene: TRBJ1-4
abundance: many
d_gene: -
v_gene: TRBV27

CDR3aa: CASRSDRHSNQPQHF
CDR3nt: TGTGCCAGCAGAAGTGACAGGCATAGCAATCAGCCCCAGCATTTT
j_gene: TRBJ1-5
abundance: many
d_gene: -
v_gene: TRBV28

CDR3aa: CSARDLVLQMNTEAFF
CDR3nt: TGCAGTGCTAGAGATCTGGTCCTACAGATGAACACTGAAGCTTTCTTT
j_gene: TRBJ1-1
abundance: few
d_gene: -
v_gene: TRBV20-1

CDR3aa: CASSQGVTSVLSETQYF
CDR3nt: TGCGCCAGCAGCCAAGGAGTCACTAGCGTCCTATCGGAGACCCAGTACTTC
j_gene: TRBJ2-5
abundance: many
d_gene: TRBD2
v_gene: TRBV4-1

CDR3aa: CSALPWVAGGMTSYEQYF
CDR3nt: TGCAGTGCTCTACCCTGGGTAGCGGGAGGGATGACCTCCTACGAGCAGTACTTC
j_gene: TRBJ2-7
abundance: many
d_gene: TRBD2
v_gene: TRBV20-1

CDR3aa: CSARPVSGEAFF
CDR3nt: TGCAGTGCTAGACCCGTATCGGGGGAAGCTTTCTTT
j_gene: TRBJ1-1
abundance: many
d_gene: -
v_gene: TRBV20-1

CDR3aa: CASSLGRDTQYF
CDR3nt: TGTGCCAGCAGCTTGGGTAGGGATACGCAGTATTTT
j_gene: TRBJ2-3
abundance: many
d_gene: -
v_gene: TRBV5-5

CDR3aa: CASRRGGALYEQYF
CDR3nt: TGTGCCAGCAGGCGGGGGGGGGCCCTCTACGAGCAGTACTTC
j_gene: TRBJ2-7
abundance: many
d_gene: TRBD2
v_gene: TRBV25-1

CDR3aa: CASSAYRGTTNEKLFF
CDR3nt: TGTGCCAGCTCGGCCTACAGGGGGACAACTAATGAAAAACTGTTTTTT
j_gene: TRBJ1-4
abundance: many
d_gene: TRBD1
v_gene: TRBV18

CDR3aa: CSAAQGSATEAFF
CDR3nt: TGCAGTGCGGCCCAGGGAAGTGCAACTGAAGCTTTCTTT
j_gene: TRBJ1-1
abundance: many
d_gene: -
v_gene: TRBV20-1

CDR3aa: CVSTIAGVTDTQYF
CDR3nt: TGTGTCAGTACAATAGCGGGAGTAACAGATACGCAGTATTTT
j_gene: TRBJ2-3
abundance: -
d_gene: TRBD2
v_gene: TRBV28

CDR3aa: CASSLLAYSYEQYF
CDR3nt: TGTGCCAGCAGTTTACTAGCTTACTCCTACGAGCAGTACTTC
j_gene: TRBJ2-7
abundance: many
d_gene: -
v_gene: TRBV27